This entry lists 20 T cell receptor beta chains sequenced from one sample in a study of PD-1 blockade in classical Hodgkin lymphoma. Time point described: cycle 4 day 1 (C4D1), after 5 to 7 weeks of nivolumab. No patient escaped relapse after autologous stem cell transplantation, and brentuximab vedotin exposure varied. Negative selection with magnetic separation was used to purify CD4+ T cells from thawed PBMCs. Clones were sequenced by immunoSEQ multiplex PCR, and TCRdb holds only the in-frame ones, with some missing. Of 25,000 to 35,000 clones listed, around 83% were seen once; the top ten hold less than 0.5%. The sample was CD4+ T cells from blood, taken before the fourth cycle of nivolumab. The receptors come from a human donor with classical Hodgkin lymphoma.

The chain combines TRBV5-4 with TRBJ2-5; tentatively, D is TRBD1 (7 bases). Trimming shortened V by 1 base and J by 5 bases, and 12 bases separated the two germline ends. The CDR3 has 14 residues. Germline-derived CDR1 and CDR2 are SGHNT and YYREEE (reference sequence). CDR3 residues: CASSLKGAGETQYF. Here the CDR3 DNA reads TGTGCCAGCAGCTTGAAGGGGGCGGGGGAGACCCAGTACTTC.

The chain carries TRBV2 and TRBJ2-7, with 8 bases matching TRBD2. Germline V gene lookup returns CDR1 SNHLY and CDR2 FYNNEI. This CDR3 has 14 amino acids. V dropped 2 bases and J dropped 5; count of bases not matched to a gene: 5. The CDR3 spells CASSENPGGDEQYF. CDR3 in DNA: TGTGCCAGCAGTGAAAACCCCGGGGGGGACGAGCAGTACTTC.

This clone was detected only once. The chain has TRBV28 and TRBJ2-5; the match to TRBD2 covers 7 bases. The CDR3 spans 14 residues. Germline V lookup: CDR1 MDHEN, CDR2 SYDVKM. V shed 6 bases and J 5 bases; nucleotides not matched to a gene: 9. The CDR3 bases are TGTGCCAGCAGGAGTGGAGGACTAGGGGAGACCCAGTACTTC. Its protein is CASRSGGLGETQYF.

The gene calls are TRBV11-2 and TRBJ2-4, with 8 nucleotides matching TRBD1. Trimming at V came to 3 bases and at J to 7 bases, leaving 17 bases not matched to a gene. The germline CDR1 and CDR2 sequences are SGHAT and FQNNGV. The CDR3 is 18 residues long. CDR3 DNA: TGTGCCAGCAGCTTGACACAAGGACAGGGCATATTTTTGAACATTCAGTACTTC. Amino acids: CASSLTQGQGIFLNIQYF.

This chain joins TRBV15 and TRBJ2-5; 8 nucleotides match TRBD1. Per germline, CDR1 LNHNV and CDR2 YYDKDF (reference sequence). CDR3 length equals 16 residues. The V and J ends lost 1 base and 4 bases, in that order; junction bases with no gene match: 8. CDR3 loop: CATSRALTTGGETQYF. CDR3 nucleotides: TGTGCCACCAGCAGAGCGCTAACTACAGGGGGAGAGACCCAGTACTTC.

The chain combines TRBV4-1 with TRBJ2-1; D is ambiguous. The CDR3 is made up of 14 amino acids. Germline assignment: CDR1 MGHRA and CDR2 YSYEKL. The V and J ends lost 3 bases and 6 bases respectively, with 12 bases between them. The CDR3 is CASSHPPESNEQFF. The CDR3 nucleotides read TGCGCCAGCAGCCACCCCCCGGAGAGCAATGAGCAGTTCTTC.

This chain joins TRBV7-2 and TRBJ1-1, with a weak D call TRBD1 (6 bases). CDR1 is SGHTA, CDR2 FQGNSA, per germline. V dropped 1 base and J dropped 0 bases, with 12 bases sitting between them. The CDR3 is 16 residues long. This CDR3 reads CASSLGRGDMNTEAFF. Written as DNA, the CDR3 is TGTGCCAGCAGCTTAGGGCGTGGGGACATGAACACTGAAGCTTTCTTT.

The CDR3 DNA reads TGTGCCAGCAGCTTAGATAGCGGGAGGCACAATGAGCAGTTCTTC. Translation gives CASSLDSGRHNEQFF. The chain has TRBV7-6 and TRBJ2-1; 10 bases match TRBD2. J gave up 5 bases and V 1 base, and 2 bases lay outside the gene matches. This CDR3 comprises 15 residues. Per germline, CDR1 SGHVS and CDR2 FNYEAQ.

The rearrangement joins TRBV2 to TRBJ2-3; a weak D match, TRBD1 (6 bases). V shed 5 bases and J shed 6 bases, with 6 bases lying between them. Per the germline V gene, CDR1 is SNHLY and CDR2 is FYNNEI. This CDR3 is built from 11 residues. The CDR3 region has the DNA TGTGCCAGCAGTAGGGGGGATACGCAGTATTTT. Residues: CASSRGDTQYF.

The rearrangement uses TRBV21-1 and TRBJ2-3; the listed D gene, TRBD2, was not tested against the DNA. TRBV21-1 is a listed pseudogene. The CDR3 has 17 amino acids. CDR3 amino acids: CASSKAERATSTDTQYF. As DNA, the CDR3 is TGTGCCAGCAGCAAAGCCGAGCGGGCAACTAGCACAGATACGCAGTATTTT.

The chain joins TRBV7-2 to TRBJ2-1; D gene ambiguous. This CDR3 has 16 amino acids. Trimming removed 2 bases from V and 8 bases from J, with 19 bases in between. Germline CDR1 and CDR2: SGHTA and FQGNSA. The CDR3 sequence: CASSLWWVVLGHEQFF. DNA for the CDR3: TGTGCCAGCAGCTTATGGTGGGTAGTTTTAGGGCATGAGCAGTTCTTC. The full variable domain, its missing parts supplied by reference TRBV7-2 and TRBJ2-1, is GAGVSQSPSNKVTEKGKDVELRCDPISGHTALYWYRQSLGQGLEFLIYFQGNSAPDKSGLPSDRFSAERTGGSVSTLTIQRTQQEDSAVYLCASSLWWVVLGHEQFFGPGTRLTVL.

The rearrangement uses TRBV27 and TRBJ2-3, with 14 bases fitting TRBD2. Germline loops: CDR1 MNHEY, CDR2 SMNVEV (reference sequence). The length of the CDR3 is 16 residues. After removal of 5 bases from V and 5 bases from J, the junction contained 6 bases not matched to a gene. The DNA for the CDR3 is TGTGCCAGCAGTCCAAGACTAGCGGGAGGGCGAGATACGCAGTATTTT. It specifies CASSPRLAGGRDTQYF.

This chain links TRBV2 with TRBJ2-1; D tentatively fits TRBD1 or TRBD2 (5 bases each). The CDR3 runs to 14 residues. Per the germline V gene, CDR1 is SNHLY and CDR2 is FYNNEI. V gave up 6 bases and J gave up 6 bases, with 15 bases separating them. The CDR3 reads CASSGDQVGNEQFF. The CDR3 nucleotides are TGTGCCAGCAGCGGGGACCAGGTAGGCAATGAGCAGTTCTTC.

V usage is TRBV5-4 and J usage is TRBJ2-2; no clear D. V shed 0 bases and J shed 6 bases, with 9 bases lying between them. Germline CDR1 and CDR2: SGHNT and YYREEE (reference sequence). The CDR3 loop spans 14 amino acids. For the CDR3, the DNA is TGTGCCAGCAGCTTGGAGTCAGGCTCCGGGGAGCTGTTTTTT. The encoded protein is CASSLESGSGELFF.

The chain couples TRBV28 to TRBJ2-5, with D unresolved. The CDR3 contains 14 residues. The V end was cut by 5 bases, the J end by 5 bases, with 15 bases between. Germline CDR1 and CDR2: MDHEN and SYDVKM. DNA of the CDR3: TGTGCCAGCAGTCCTAAAGGTTTGCATGAGACCCAGTACTTC. Amino acid sequence: CASSPKGLHETQYF.

The rearrangement joins TRBV5-4 to TRBJ2-7; D may be TRBD2 (6 bases). Trimming took off 4 bases at V and 6 bases at J, with 26 bases between the two ends. From germline, CDR1 is SGHNT and CDR2 YYREEE (reference sequence). The CDR3 runs to 17 residues. The CDR3 loop is CASSQDLGGTSVGEQYF. The CDR3 nucleotides are TGTGCCAGCAGCCAAGATCTGGGAGGTACCTCGGTGGGCGAGCAGTACTTC.

This clone was counted once. The CDR3 is CASSLDPGDNEQFF. The CDR3 DNA reads TGTGCCAGCAGCTTGGACCCAGGGGACAATGAGCAGTTCTTC. The rearrangement uses TRBV5-4 and TRBJ2-1; D possibly corresponds to TRBD1 (6 bases). This CDR3 spans 14 amino acids. V was shortened by 0 bases and J by 5 bases, with 9 bases between the two germline ends. Per germline, CDR1 SGHNT and CDR2 YYREEE (reference sequence).

V and J are TRBV5-1 and TRBJ2-1, with 10 bases matching TRBD1. The length of the CDR3 is 14 residues. Germline V gene data show CDR1 as SGHRS and CDR2 as YFSETQ. V trimming: 7 bases; J trimming: 4 bases; junction bases outside the gene matches: 5. CDR3 nucleotide sequence: TGCGCCAGCCCCGGGACAGGGGAATACAATGAGCAGTTCTTC. It yields the protein CASPGTGEYNEQFF.

The chain couples TRBV29-1 to TRBJ1-3; weak D call: TRBD1 (6 bases). Looked up from germline, CDR1 is SQVTM and CDR2 is ANQGSEA. The CDR3 extends over 16 amino acids. V was shortened by 6 bases and J by 0 bases, with 18 bases between the two germline ends. CDR3 nucleotides: TGCAGCGTCATGGCGGGGGGCAGGTTCTCTGGAAACACCATATATTTT. This gives the protein CSVMAGGRFSGNTIYF.

This chain joins TRBV30 and TRBJ2-3; tentatively, D is TRBD1 (7 bases). Trimming shortened V by 4 bases and J by 5 bases, and 22 bases separated the two germline ends. The CDR3 has 16 residues. The germline V gene has CDR1 GTSNPN and CDR2 SVGIG (reference sequence). The CDR3 loop reads CAWTKGASWRGDTQYF. In DNA form, the CDR3 reads TGTGCCTGGACCAAGGGGGCTAGCTGGAGGGGAGATACGCAGTATTTT.